This T cell receptor (beta chain) was documented in a study of blood T cell repertoires in COVID-19. Assay: immunoSEQ multiplex PCR; the TCRdb copy retains only in-frame clones and omits some. Of under 200,000 clones in the sample, approximately 79% were seen once. This CDR3 contains 15 residues. The V gene end was trimmed by 4 bases and the J gene end by 5 bases; junction bases not matched to a gene: 5. Per the germline V gene, CDR1 is MGHRA and CDR2 is YSYEKL. This chain uses TRBV4-1 with TRBJ1-1, with TRBD1 identical over 12 bases. The specimen sequenced was PBMCs or T cells enriched from blood (not recorded which). The clonotype was recovered from a woman in her fifties or sixties with acute COVID-19. The CDR3 DNA is TGCGCCAGCAGCCCGGGACAGGGGGCGAAAACTGAAGCTTTCTTT. As protein: CASSPGQGAKTEAFF.